This T cell receptor (beta chain) comes out of a study of radiation and T cells in renal cell carcinoma. Whole-study results and caveats: From baseline, blood top tumor clonotypes peaked at 2 weeks post-radiation.

About this clone: Its target is unknown.

Time point reported: blood 4 weeks post-SBRT, at nephrectomy. The treatment denotes: 15 Gy SBRT to primary tumor, nephrectomy 4 weeks later. Nephrectomy followed 15 Gy stereotactic body radiation by 4 weeks. After SBRT, blood was collected at 2 and 4 weeks, plus baseline. The patient's renal cell carcinoma had clear cell pathology. V lost 7 bases to trimming and J lost 6 bases, with 19 bases between them. This CDR3 has 15 amino acids. Germline V gene data show CDR1 as LNHDA and CDR2 as SQIVND (reference sequence). The data were produced by immunoSEQ multiplex PCR, yet TCRdb's version contains in-frame clones alone and is incomplete. The sample consists of under 200,000 clones, 88% of them appearing once.

The TCR originated in a woman aged 45-59 years with renal cell carcinoma. The chain joins TRBV19 to TRBJ1-5; the D gene is possibly TRBD1 (5 bases). The sample in question was blood, obtained from a patient whose treatment included radiotherapy and nephrectomy. The CDR3 DNA reads TGTGCCAGTACACCCTCAGGGTCGGGGGGTCAGCCCCAGCATTTT. Translating gives CASTPSGSGGQPQHF.